These T cell receptor beta chains were read from a single sample in a study of blood T cell repertoires in COVID-19. Data came from immunoSEQ multiplex PCR; TCRdb stores just in-frame clones and leaves some out. The sample carries under 100,000 clones, approximately 75% recorded once. The specimen sequenced was peripheral blood. These receptors all come from a human donor in a cohort sampled during active COVID-19. Both conserved end residues are part of each CDR3. Fields, in order: V gene, J gene, CDR3 length, clone size, D gene, CDR3 protein, CDR3 DNA. D genes are given only for firm matches. The size entry is marked missing in some rows and otherwise reads once, few, many or a size class.

>TRBV9|TRBJ2-2|13|few|.
CASSVDNTGELFF
TGTGCCAGCAGCGTAGATAATACCGGGGAGCTGTTTTTT
>TRBV5-1|TRBJ2-1|15|.|TRBD2
CASSLLAGGNNEQFF
TGCGCCAGCAGCTTACTAGCGGGAGGCAACAATGAGCAGTTCTTC
>TRBV5-1|TRBJ2-3|15|.|.
CASSPKAEPVDTQYF
TGCGCCAGCAGCCCCAAGGCGGAACCGGTGGATACGCAGTATTTT
>TRBV7-3|TRBJ2-7|13|.|.
CASSVRPGYEQYF
TGTGCCAGCAGCGTAAGGCCAGGTTACGAGCAGTACTTC
>TRBV30|TRBJ1-1|12|.|.
CAWGRMRTEAFF
TGTGCCTGGGGCAGAATGCGGACTGAAGCTTTCTTT
>TRBV28|TRBJ1-5|16|.|TRBD1
CASSPPGTGGGQPQHF
TGTGCCAGCAGTCCCCCCGGGACAGGGGGCGGTCAGCCCCAGCATTTT
>TRBV6-5|TRBJ1-2|15|.|.
CASTERITGFYGYTF
TGTGCCAGCACGGAGAGGATTACAGGCTTCTATGGCTACACCTTC
>TRBV27|TRBJ2-1|17|.|TRBD1
CASSPMKGQGLKNEQFF
TGTGCCAGCAGTCCCATGAAGGGACAGGGTCTTAAGAATGAGCAGTTCTTC
>TRBV28|TRBJ1-2|12|.|.
CASSLAKWGYTF
TGTGCCAGCAGCCTAGCTAAGTGGGGCTACACCTTC
>TRBV18|TRBJ2-1|17|.|.
CASSPQFLVAAYNEQFF
TGTGCCAGCTCACCCCAATTTCTTGTAGCGGCCTACAATGAGCAGTTCTTC
>TRBV12-5|TRBJ1-5|16|.|.
CASGLGLQGWGEPQHF
TGTGCTAGTGGTTTGGGCTTACAGGGCTGGGGAGAGCCCCAGCATTTT
>TRBV7-6|TRBJ2-1|16|.|.
CASSPPDWISYNEQFF
TGTGCCAGCAGCCCCCCGGACTGGATCTCCTACAATGAGCAGTTCTTC
>TRBV7-3|TRBJ2-3|16|few|.
CASSLYGSFSTDTQYF
TGTGCCAGCAGCTTATACGGTTCGTTTAGCACAGATACGCAGTATTTT
>TRBV7-2|TRBJ1-6|19|.|.
CASSPSVPNPWVEDSPLHF
TGTGCCAGCAGCCCCAGCGTTCCCAACCCCTGGGTCGAGGATTCACCCCTCCACTTT
>TRBV19|TRBJ2-7|15|.|.
CASSINGGAIYEQYF
TGTGCCAGTAGTATAAACGGAGGAGCCATCTACGAGCAGTACTTC
>TRBV6-4|TRBJ2-3|13|.|TRBD1
CASSLSQGSTQYF
TGTGCCAGCAGTCTCTCACAGGGGAGTACGCAGTATTTT
>TRBV2|TRBJ1-5|16|.|.
CASRKLGGKGNQPQHF
TGTGCCAGCAGGAAATTAGGGGGAAAGGGCAATCAGCCCCAGCATTTT
>TRBV11-2|TRBJ1-5|16|once|.
CASSLDGTRESQPQHF
TGTGCCAGCAGCTTAGACGGGACCCGGGAGAGTCAGCCCCAGCATTTT
>TRBV2|TRBJ2-6|16|.|TRBD2
CASSGLAGNGANVLTF
TGTGCCAGCAGTGGGCTAGCGGGGAATGGGGCCAACGTCCTGACTTTC
>TRBV6-4|TRBJ1-6|15|.|.
CASSERGGYNSPLHF
TGTGCCAGCAGTGAAAGAGGAGGATATAATTCACCCCTCCACTTT
>TRBV15|TRBJ1-2|16|.|.
CATSRDYAGAGYGYTF
TGTGCCACCAGCAGAGATTACGCGGGGGCAGGCTATGGCTACACCTTC
>TRBV7-2|TRBJ2-7|14|.|TRBD2
CASSSGLAGTEQYF
TGTGCCAGCAGCTCTGGACTAGCGGGGACCGAGCAGTACTTC
>TRBV2|TRBJ2-5|16|.|TRBD2
CASNRAGGGAQETQYF
TGTGCCAGCAATAGGGCCGGCGGGGGGGCCCAAGAGACCCAGTACTTC
>TRBV5-5|TRBJ1-5|16|.|.
CASSHLTGLSNQPQHF
TGTGCCAGCAGCCACCTCACAGGGTTAAGCAATCAGCCCCAGCATTTT
>TRBV4-2|TRBJ1-5|15|medium-sized|.
CASSQESSSNQPQHF
TGTGCCAGCAGCCAAGAGTCATCAAGCAATCAGCCCCAGCATTTT
>TRBV6-5|TRBJ1-2|13|.|TRBD1
CASRDRVNYGYTF
TGTGCCAGCAGAGACAGGGTGAACTATGGCTACACCTTC
>TRBV3-1/TRBV3-2|TRBJ2-7|17|few|.
CASSPLLWAGQPYEQYF
TGTGCCAGCAGCCCTCTCCTGTGGGCAGGACAGCCCTACGAGCAGTACTTC